This paragraph covers one T cell receptor (beta chain) sequence. Its target is unknown. These data come from a study of cytomegalovirus exposure and HLA in healthy donors. Study-level results: Accurate HLA-A and HLA-B prediction from TCR beta sequences was reported for most subjects. Relative to equally common others, HLA-associated TCR beta chains showed greater clonal expansion in a later analysis.

V lost 3 bases, J lost 6 bases, and 18 bases lay in between. The length of the CDR3 is 16 residues. CDR1 and CDR2 from the germline V gene are KGHSH and LQKENI. 60 Vbeta and 13 Jbeta primers were used in PCR. Profiling relied on immunoSEQ multiplex PCR, and the TCRdb table lists in-frame clones only, not all of them. In the table there are about 190,000 clones, approximately 81% of which are singletons. Input material: PBMCs. The origin of this receptor is a boy under 18 in good health and CMV-seronegative. V usage is TRBV18 and J usage is TRBJ2-1; D possibly corresponds to TRBD2 (6 bases). In DNA, the CDR3 is TGTGCCAGCTCACCGACCCGACTAGACATGGGCAATGAGCAGTTCTTC. Its protein product is CASSPTRLDMGNEQFF.